Below are 29 T cell receptor beta chains sequenced from a single sample in a study of identical twins. Each CDR3 protein is one row after TCRdb ran MiXCR on the 5' RACE reads. The sample contains 500,000 or so distinct CDR3 sequences, less than 25% of which appear only once. These data were likewise used in another study, on T cells expressing NK-cell markers.

The sequenced sample was CD4+ T cells sorted from blood. Source of these receptors: a woman aged 18-29 years in good health.

This clonotype was seen a handful of times. The chain has TRBV6-1 and TRBJ2-3; 11 bases are a match to TRBD2. The V gene's germline CDR1 is MNHNS and CDR2 SASEGT. The CDR3 consists of 16 residues. J gave up 3 bases and V 5 bases, and 7 bases lay outside the gene matches. DNA for the CDR3: TGTGCCAGCAGTCATAGCGGGGGGGCCGGGACAGATACGCAGTATTTT. Translation gives CASSHSGGAGTDTQYF.

This chain connects TRBV20-1 to TRBJ2-3, with 9 bases matching TRBD2. The CDR3 has 13 residues. Germline lookup yields CDR1 DFQATT and CDR2 SNEGSKA (reference sequence). Losses at the gene ends were 7 bases for V and 2 bases for J; bases not matched to a gene: 4. The CDR3 sequence is CSVLAGDTDTQYF. In DNA, the CDR3 is TGCAGTGTCTTAGCGGGGGACACAGATACGCAGTATTTT.

CDR3 in amino acids: CASSNRGGGREQFF. As DNA, the CDR3 is TGTGCCAGTAGCAACAGGGGCGGAGGGCGAGAGCAGTTCTTC. The chain has TRBV19 and TRBJ2-1; weak D call: TRBD1 (7 bases). Germline CDR1 and CDR2: LNHDA and SQIVND (reference sequence). The CDR3 extends over 14 amino acids. Trimming left V 6 bases short and J 10 bases short, with 19 bases between.

The J gene is TRBJ1-3, the V gene TRBV5-6; D call uncertain. The CDR3 runs 15 residues. V was shortened by 7 bases and J by 0 bases, with 14 bases between the two germline ends. CDR1 SGHDT and CDR2 YYEEEE come from the germline V gene. DNA for the CDR3: TGTGCCAGCGGCCCCGGGCTGACCTCTGGAAACACCATATATTTT. Amino acid sequence: CASGPGLTSGNTIYF.

The rearrangement uses TRBV15 and TRBJ2-7; TRBD2 is a possible D gene (5 bases). This CDR3 has 13 residues. The V gene's germline CDR1 is LNHNV and CDR2 YYDKDF (reference sequence). The V and J ends lost 8 bases and 1 base respectively, with 12 bases between them. The CDR3 DNA reads TGTGCCACCGCCGAGGGCCTATCCTACGAGCAGTACTTC. As protein: CATAEGLSYEQYF.

V and J are TRBV20-1 and TRBJ2-7, with 9 bases fitting TRBD1. CDR3 length: 14 amino acids. Germline CDR1 DFQATT, CDR2 SNEGSKA (reference sequence). The junction had 7 bases not matched to a gene; V was cut back by 3 bases and J by 4 bases. Here the CDR3 reads CSASRDRDLYEQYF. The CDR3 DNA sequence: TGCAGTGCTAGCCGGGACAGGGACCTTTACGAGCAGTACTTC.

The chain combines TRBV20-1 with TRBJ2-1; TRBD2 matches 7 bases. The V gene's germline CDR1 is DFQATT and CDR2 SNEGSKA (reference sequence). V trimming: 6 bases; J trimming: 9 bases; junction bases outside the gene matches: 11. This CDR3 is 13 amino acids long. CDR3 nucleotide sequence: TGCAGTGCCCTGGCGGGGGTAAAGGGTGAGCAGTTCTTC. Protein sequence: CSALAGVKGEQFF.

Only a few counts were recorded for this clonotype. This sequence joins TRBV20-1 and TRBJ2-1; D unclear. CDR1 is DFQATT, CDR2 SNEGSKA, per germline (reference sequence). Deletions cut 3 bases from V and 7 bases from J, with 7 bases between. The CDR3 runs 11 residues. This CDR3 is CSASRANEQFF. CDR3 bases: TGCAGTGCTAGTCGGGCGAATGAGCAGTTCTTC.

The table lists this clonotype with many counts. V usage is TRBV25-1 and J usage is TRBJ1-4; D might be TRBD1 (5 bases). Germline V gene sequence: CDR1 MGHDK, CDR2 SYGVNS. Trimming removed 6 bases from V and 11 bases from J, with 13 bases in between. This CDR3 is 12 amino acids long. The CDR3 DNA reads as TGTGCCAGCAGGCCCACGACAGATAAACTGTTTTTT. It encodes CASRPTTDKLFF.

This clonotype has only a few counts. The genes are TRBV5-6 and TRBJ2-7, with a weak D call TRBD1 (5 bases). V lost 4 bases to trimming and J lost 2 bases, with 16 bases between them. Germline-derived CDR1 and CDR2 are SGHDT and YYEEEE. The CDR3 contains 15 residues. CDR3 in amino acids: CASSIYQGWTYEQYF. CDR3 coding DNA: TGTGCCAGCAGCATCTACCAGGGTTGGACCTACGAGCAGTACTTC.

V and J are TRBV20-1 and TRBJ2-5; weak D call: TRBD2 (5 bases). Trimming took off 3 bases at V and 5 bases at J, with 13 bases between the two ends. This CDR3 region has 13 residues. Germline assignment: CDR1 DFQATT and CDR2 SNEGSKA (reference sequence). The CDR3: CSARAARGETQYF. The CDR3 bases are TGCAGTGCTAGGGCAGCCCGAGGGGAGACCCAGTACTTC.

The chain has TRBV3-1 and TRBJ2-6, with D perhaps matching TRBD1 or TRBD2 (5 bases each). CDR3 size: 17 residues. V lost 4 bases and J 0 bases, leaving 13 bases between the germline ends. Germline V lookup: CDR1 LGHDT, CDR2 YNNKEL (reference sequence). The CDR3 loop reads CASSLLGARSGANVLTF. The CDR3 DNA is TGTGCCAGCAGCCTACTAGGGGCGCGCTCTGGGGCCAACGTCCTGACTTTC.

The chain uses TRBV2 and TRBJ2-5; no definite D call. Germline loops: CDR1 SNHLY, CDR2 FYNNEI. The germline V and J ends were trimmed by 11 bases and 5 bases, with 12 bases remaining between them. The CDR3 has 11 amino acids. CDR3 region: CAFALGETQYF. In DNA, the CDR3 is TGTGCCTTTGCGCTGGGGGAGACCCAGTACTTC.

This clonotype was seen more than once but under ten times. J is TRBJ1-6 and V is TRBV6-5; the D is unclear. Germline V gene data show CDR1 as MNHEY and CDR2 as SVGAGI. V was shortened by 7 bases and J by 8 bases, with 9 bases between the two germline ends. This CDR3 spans 12 amino acids. In DNA form, the CDR3 reads TGTGCCAGCACCTATGGAGATTCACCCCTCCACTTT. Its protein is CASTYGDSPLHF.

CDR3 nucleotide sequence: TGTGCCAGCAGCTTAATGGGTTCTTGGGGTGAAAAACTGTTTTTT. It codes for CASSLMGSWGEKLFF. This chain joins TRBV7-2 and TRBJ1-4; D unclear. Germline V CDR1 and CDR2: SGHTA, FQGNSA. The length of the CDR3 is 15 residues. The V and J ends lost 2 bases and 7 bases respectively, with 14 bases between them.

The chain joins TRBV27 to TRBJ2-5; no firm D call. This CDR3 spans 13 amino acids. Germline V gene lookup returns CDR1 MNHEY and CDR2 SMNVEV (reference sequence). Deletions cut 3 bases from V and 2 bases from J, with 7 bases between. This chain's CDR3 is CASSFHGQETQYF. CDR3 in DNA: TGTGCCAGCAGTTTTCATGGGCAAGAGACCCAGTACTTC.

The chain carries TRBV20-1 and TRBJ1-1; D not resolved. The germline gives CDR1 DFQATT, CDR2 SNEGSKA (reference sequence). V shed 4 bases and J shed 1 base, with 13 bases lying between them. This CDR3 has 14 residues. CDR3 in amino acids: CSAKTGATNTEAFF. In DNA, the CDR3 is TGCAGTGCTAAGACGGGAGCAACGAACACTGAAGCTTTCTTT.

This clonotype has ten or more counts. This sequence joins TRBV7-9 and TRBJ1-5; D not certain. V shed 1 base and J shed 3 bases, with 7 bases lying between them. The CDR3 contains 14 residues. CDR1 SEHNR and CDR2 FQNEAQ come from the germline V gene (reference sequence). DNA for the CDR3: TGTGCCAGCAGCTTAGGGGATTACAATCAGCCCCAGCATTTT. Amino acids: CASSLGDYNQPQHF.

The chain links TRBV20-1 to TRBJ1-1; D is undetermined. CDR1 is DFQATT, CDR2 SNEGSKA, per germline (reference sequence). The CDR3 spans 12 residues. The V gene lost 3 bases and the J gene lost 1 base, with 6 bases spanning the gap. The CDR3 nucleotides read TGCAGTGCTAGTGTGTGGAACACTGAAGCTTTCTTT. As protein: CSASVWNTEAFF.

This clonotype was counted once. J is TRBJ2-5 and V is TRBV7-9; D unresolved. With 6 bases removed from V and 6 bases from J, the gap between germline ends came to 11 bases. The CDR3 is made up of 12 amino acids. Germline values: CDR1 SEHNR, CDR2 FQNEAQ (reference sequence). The CDR3 sequence: CASSGTFQTQYF. The CDR3 DNA sequence: TGTGCCAGCAGTGGTACCTTCCAGACCCAGTACTTC.

This clonotype showed up just a few times. V is TRBV5-1 and J is TRBJ2-1; TRBD1 matches at 7 bases. CDR1 and CDR2 (germline): SGHRS, YFSETQ. The CDR3 length is 15 residues. With 0 bases clipped from V and 9 bases from J, the junction kept 9 bases outside the gene matches. CDR3 residues: CASSLAPRGTGEQFF. DNA for the CDR3: TGCGCCAGCAGCTTGGCTCCCAGGGGGACGGGTGAGCAGTTCTTC.

This clonotype has at least ten counts. This chain uses TRBV21-1 with TRBJ2-7. TRBV21-1 corresponds to a pseudogene. CDR3 length: 14 amino acids. The CDR3 coding sequence is TGTGCCAGCAGCAAGCGGACTTTCACCTACGAGCAGTACTTC. This translates into CASSKRTFTYEQYF.

In this sample, this clonotype turned up a few times. The chain combines TRBV20-1 with TRBJ1-2; D not certain. Germline V gene data show CDR1 as DFQATT and CDR2 as SNEGSKA (reference sequence). The CDR3 has 11 amino acids. V was cut by 5 bases and J by 7 bases, with 11 bases left in between. This CDR3 reads CSAHARGGYTF. CDR3 bases: TGCAGTGCTCATGCTCGGGGTGGCTACACCTTC.

This clonotype has more than one count but fewer than ten. This CDR3 is CASSLLYRGSNQPQHF. The CDR3 DNA reads as TGTGCCAGCAGCTTATTATACAGGGGAAGCAATCAGCCCCAGCATTTT. The chain recombines TRBV7-8 with TRBJ1-5, with 7 bases identical to TRBD1. Germline loops: CDR1 SGHVS, CDR2 FQNEAQ. The CDR3 runs to 16 residues. Trimming took 2 bases from V and 1 from J; bases not matched to a gene: 5. The entire variable domain, with the rest obtained from reference TRBV7-8 and TRBJ1-5, is as follows: GAGVSQSPRYKVAKRGQDVALRCDPISGHVSLFWYQQALGQGPEFLTYFQNEAQLDKSGLPSDRFFAERPEGSVSTLKIQRTQQEDSAVYLCASSLLYRGSNQPQHFGDGTRLSIL.

The V gene is TRBV20-1, the J gene TRBJ2-2; 15 nucleotides line up with TRBD2. The CDR3 is 15 amino acids. After removal of 6 bases from V and 6 bases from J, the junction contained 5 bases not matched to a gene. Germline V gene sequence: CDR1 DFQATT, CDR2 SNEGSKA (reference sequence). The DNA for the CDR3 is TGCAGTGCCCGGAGGACTAGCGGGGGGGCCGGGGAGCTGTTTTTT. Its protein product is CSARRTSGGAGELFF.

This chain joins TRBV11-1 and TRBJ1-2; D remains ambiguous. CDR3 length: 18 amino acids. Per the germline V gene, CDR1 is SGHAT and CDR2 is FQDESV (reference sequence). The germline V and J ends were trimmed by 1 base and 4 bases, with 22 bases remaining between them. The CDR3 protein is CASSLVSSWTDPSYGYTF. CDR3 in DNA: TGTGCCAGCAGCTTAGTTTCCTCATGGACGGACCCTAGCTATGGCTACACCTTC.

The chain recombines TRBV20-1 with TRBJ1-6, with a tentative D call TRBD1 (6 bases). CDR3 length equals 13 residues. CDR1 DFQATT and CDR2 SNEGSKA come from the germline V gene (reference sequence). Trimming took off 0 bases at V and 8 bases at J, with 8 bases between the two ends. CDR3 sequence: CSAREGADSPLHF. DNA of the CDR3: TGCAGTGCTAGAGAGGGGGCGGATTCACCCCTCCACTTT.

This clonotype came up a few times. In DNA, the CDR3 is TGTGCCAGCAGTTTAGGCGGGGGGGCCAATGAGCAGTTCTTC. This gives the protein CASSLGGGANEQFF. The genes are TRBV12-3 or TRBV12-4 and TRBJ2-1; TRBD2 aligns across 9 bases. The trim removed 1 base at V and 6 bases at J, leaving 1 base unmatched. The length of the CDR3 is 14 residues.

The genes are TRBV6-5 and TRBJ2-5, with D unresolved. Germline V gene data show CDR1 as MNHEY and CDR2 as SVGAGI. The CDR3 covers 13 residues. V shed 2 bases and J shed 3 bases, with 7 bases lying between them. The CDR3 DNA follows: TGTGCCAGCAGTTACAATACAGAAGAGACCCAGTACTTC. Amino acid sequence: CASSYNTEETQYF.